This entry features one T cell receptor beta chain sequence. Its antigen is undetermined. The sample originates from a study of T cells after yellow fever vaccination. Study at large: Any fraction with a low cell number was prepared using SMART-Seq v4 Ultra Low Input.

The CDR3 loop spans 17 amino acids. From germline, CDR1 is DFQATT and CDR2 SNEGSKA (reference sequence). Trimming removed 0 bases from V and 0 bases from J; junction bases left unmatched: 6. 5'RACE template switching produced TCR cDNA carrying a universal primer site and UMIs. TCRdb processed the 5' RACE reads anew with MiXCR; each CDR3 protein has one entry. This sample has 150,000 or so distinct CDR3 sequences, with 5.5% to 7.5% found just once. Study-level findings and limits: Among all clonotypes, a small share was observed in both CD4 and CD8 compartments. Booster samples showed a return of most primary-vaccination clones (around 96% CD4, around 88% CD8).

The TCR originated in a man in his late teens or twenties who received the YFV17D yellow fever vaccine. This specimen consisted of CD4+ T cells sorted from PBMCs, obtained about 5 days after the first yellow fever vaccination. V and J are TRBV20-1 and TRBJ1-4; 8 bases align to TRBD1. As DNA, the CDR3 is TGCAGTGCTAGAGACTCAGGACAGGGTGCAACTAATGAAAAACTGTTTTTT. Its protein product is CSARDSGQGATNEKLFF.